This T cell receptor (beta chain) comes out of a study of a mutant IDH1 vaccine in newly diagnosed glioma. The wider study: Eight vaccine injections were given to patients in weeks 1, 3, 5, 7, 11, 15, 19 and 23. Patients received vaccination from 4-6 weeks after radiotherapy alone, or with temozolomide cycles. The study, taken as a whole, reports: Pseudoprogression seemed unrelated to changes in top peripheral T cell clonotypes.

Indicated time point: week 23, last vaccination. Mutant IDH1 20-mer peptide, at 300 ug, made up each vaccine dose, with topical imiquimod. Every donor had a new WHO grade 3 or 4 astrocytoma that was IDH1-mutant, with loss of nuclear ATRX. Of note for this clone: The antigen is not known.

Only in-frame clones appear in the TCRdb table, and some are missing; sequencing was by immunoSEQ multiplex PCR. The data hold 75,000 to 80,000 clones, with approximately 85% observed a single time. Looked up from germline, CDR1 is MDHEN and CDR2 is SYDVKM. The CDR3 extends over 14 amino acids. The ends lost 5 bases at V and 5 bases at J; junction bases unmatched: 7. The rearrangement joins TRBV28 to TRBJ2-5, with 8 bases that match TRBD1. The sample here was PBMCs, taken from a glioma patient whose treatment included an IDH1 peptide vaccine. This clonotype was obtained from a woman aged 50 to 60 with glioma. The DNA for the CDR3 is TGTGCCAGCAGTGACCCAGGGGGCAGGGAGACCCAGTACTTC. Its translation: CASSDPGGRETQYF.